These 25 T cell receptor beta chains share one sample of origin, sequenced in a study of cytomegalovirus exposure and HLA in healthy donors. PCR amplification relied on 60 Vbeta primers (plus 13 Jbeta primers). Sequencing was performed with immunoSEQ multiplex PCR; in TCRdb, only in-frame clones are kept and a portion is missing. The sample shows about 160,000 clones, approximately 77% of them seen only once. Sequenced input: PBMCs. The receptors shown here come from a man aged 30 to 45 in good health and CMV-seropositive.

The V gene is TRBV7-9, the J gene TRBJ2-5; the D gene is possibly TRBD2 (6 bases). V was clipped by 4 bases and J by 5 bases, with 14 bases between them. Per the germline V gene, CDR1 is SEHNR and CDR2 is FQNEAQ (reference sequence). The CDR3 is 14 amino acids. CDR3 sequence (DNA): TGTGCCAGCAGCTCCCTCGGGGGACGGGAGACCCAGTACTTC. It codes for CASSSLGGRETQYF.

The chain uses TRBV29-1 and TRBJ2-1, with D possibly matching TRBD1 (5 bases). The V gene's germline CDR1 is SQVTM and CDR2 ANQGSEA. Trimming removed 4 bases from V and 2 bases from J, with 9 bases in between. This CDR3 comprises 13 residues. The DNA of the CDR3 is TGCAGCGTTGCCGAACAGGCCTACAATGAGCAGTTCTTC. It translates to CSVAEQAYNEQFF.

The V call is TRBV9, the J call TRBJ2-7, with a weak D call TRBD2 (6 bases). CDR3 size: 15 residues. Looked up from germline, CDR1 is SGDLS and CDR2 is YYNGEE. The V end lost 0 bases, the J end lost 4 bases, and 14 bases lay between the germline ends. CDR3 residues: CASSVGDGGVYEQYF. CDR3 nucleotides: TGTGCCAGCAGCGTAGGAGACGGGGGAGTATACGAGCAGTACTTC.

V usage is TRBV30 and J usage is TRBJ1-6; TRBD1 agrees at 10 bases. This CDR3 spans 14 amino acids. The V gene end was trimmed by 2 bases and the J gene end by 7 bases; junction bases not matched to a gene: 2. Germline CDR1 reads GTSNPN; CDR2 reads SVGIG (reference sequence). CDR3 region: CAWSWDRGNSPLHF. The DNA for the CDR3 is TGTGCCTGGAGTTGGGACAGGGGAAATTCACCCCTCCACTTT.

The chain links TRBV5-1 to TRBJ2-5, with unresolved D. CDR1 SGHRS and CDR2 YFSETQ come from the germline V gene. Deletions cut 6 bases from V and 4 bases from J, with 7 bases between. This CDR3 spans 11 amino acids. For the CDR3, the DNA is TGCGCCAGCATCCTCGGAGAGACCCAGTACTTC. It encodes CASILGETQYF.

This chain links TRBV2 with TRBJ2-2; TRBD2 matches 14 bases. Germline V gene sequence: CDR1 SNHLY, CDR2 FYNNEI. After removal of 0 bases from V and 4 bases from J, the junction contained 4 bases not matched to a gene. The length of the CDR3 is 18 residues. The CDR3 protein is CASSEATSGGAVTGELFF. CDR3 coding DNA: TGTGCCAGCAGTGAAGCGACTAGCGGGGGGGCCGTCACCGGGGAGCTGTTTTTT.

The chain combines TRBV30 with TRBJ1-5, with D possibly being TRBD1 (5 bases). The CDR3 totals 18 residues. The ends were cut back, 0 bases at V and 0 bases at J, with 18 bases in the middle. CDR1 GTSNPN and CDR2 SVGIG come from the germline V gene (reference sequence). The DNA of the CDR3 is TGTGCCTGGAGTGTTGGGGCGGGGACTTATTATAGCAATCAGCCCCAGCATTTT. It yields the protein CAWSVGAGTYYSNQPQHF.

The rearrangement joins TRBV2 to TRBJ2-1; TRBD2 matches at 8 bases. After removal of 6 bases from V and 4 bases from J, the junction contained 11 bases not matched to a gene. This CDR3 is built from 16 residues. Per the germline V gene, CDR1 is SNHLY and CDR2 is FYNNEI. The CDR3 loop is CASRAISGGLYNEQFF. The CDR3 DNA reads TGTGCCAGCAGAGCTATCAGCGGGGGACTATACAATGAGCAGTTCTTC.

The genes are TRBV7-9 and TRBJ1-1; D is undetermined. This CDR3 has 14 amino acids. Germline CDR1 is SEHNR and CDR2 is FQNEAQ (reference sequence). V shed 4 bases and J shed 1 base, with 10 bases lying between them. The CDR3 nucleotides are TGTGCCAGCAGCTCCCCGCCGGGGAACACTGAAGCTTTCTTT. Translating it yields CASSSPPGNTEAFF. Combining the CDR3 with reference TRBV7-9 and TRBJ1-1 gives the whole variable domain DTGVSQNPRHKITKRGQNVTFRCDPISEHNRLYWYRQTLGQGPEFLTYFQNEAQLEKSRLLSDRFSAERPKGSFSTLEIQRTEQGDSAMYLCASSSPPGNTEAFFGQGTRLTVV.

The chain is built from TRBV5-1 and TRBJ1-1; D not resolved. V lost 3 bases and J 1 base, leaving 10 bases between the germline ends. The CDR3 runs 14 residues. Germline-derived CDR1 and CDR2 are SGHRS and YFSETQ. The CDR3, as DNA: TGCGCCAGCAGCTCCTCGGTTAGGAACACTGAAGCTTTCTTT. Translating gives CASSSSVRNTEAFF.

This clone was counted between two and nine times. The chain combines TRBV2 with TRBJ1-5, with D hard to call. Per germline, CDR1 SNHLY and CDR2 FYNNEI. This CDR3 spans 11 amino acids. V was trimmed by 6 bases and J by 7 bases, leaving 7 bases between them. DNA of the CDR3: TGTGCCAGCAGGGAGGGCCAGCCCCAGCATTTT. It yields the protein CASREGQPQHF.

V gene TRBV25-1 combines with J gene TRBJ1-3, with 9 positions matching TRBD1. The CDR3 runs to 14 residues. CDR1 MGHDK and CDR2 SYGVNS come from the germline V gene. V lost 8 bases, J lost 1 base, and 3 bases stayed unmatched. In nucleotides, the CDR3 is TGTGCCAGCGCTGACAGGGGGTCTGGAAACACCATATATTTT. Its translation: CASADRGSGNTIYF.

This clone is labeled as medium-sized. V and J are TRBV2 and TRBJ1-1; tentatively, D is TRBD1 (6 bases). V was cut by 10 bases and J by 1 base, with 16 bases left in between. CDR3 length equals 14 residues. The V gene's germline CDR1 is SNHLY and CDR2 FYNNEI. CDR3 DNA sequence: TGTGCCACCCTCCGGACAGTGTCGAACACTGAAGCTTTCTTT. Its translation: CATLRTVSNTEAFF.

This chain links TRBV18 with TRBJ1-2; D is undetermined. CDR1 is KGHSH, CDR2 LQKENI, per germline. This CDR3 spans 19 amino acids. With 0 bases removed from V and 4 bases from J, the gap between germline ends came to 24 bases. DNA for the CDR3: TGTGCCAGCTCACCACCCCCCACCCATTACAACCCGGAGGGCTATGGCTACACCTTC. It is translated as CASSPPPTHYNPEGYGYTF.

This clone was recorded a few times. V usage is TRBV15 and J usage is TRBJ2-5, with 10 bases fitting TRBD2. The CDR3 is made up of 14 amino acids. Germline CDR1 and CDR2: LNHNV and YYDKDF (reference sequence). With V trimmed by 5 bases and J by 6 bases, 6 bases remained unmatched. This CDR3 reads CATSLKRGGKTQYF. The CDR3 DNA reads TGTGCCACCAGCCTAAAGCGGGGGGGCAAGACCCAGTACTTC.

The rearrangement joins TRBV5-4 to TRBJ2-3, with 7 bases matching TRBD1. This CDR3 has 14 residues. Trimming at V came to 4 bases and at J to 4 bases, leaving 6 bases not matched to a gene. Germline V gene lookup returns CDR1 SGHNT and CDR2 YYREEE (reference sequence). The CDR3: CASSRPGGPDTQYF. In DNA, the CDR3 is TGTGCCAGCAGCCGGCCAGGGGGTCCAGATACGCAGTATTTT.

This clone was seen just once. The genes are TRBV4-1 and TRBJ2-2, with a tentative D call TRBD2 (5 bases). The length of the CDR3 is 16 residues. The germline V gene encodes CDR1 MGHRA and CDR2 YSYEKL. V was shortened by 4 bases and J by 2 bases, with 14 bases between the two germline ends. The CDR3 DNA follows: TGCGCCAGCAGCCCCCGACTACAACTCAACACCGGGGAGCTGTTTTTT. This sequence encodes CASSPRLQLNTGELFF.

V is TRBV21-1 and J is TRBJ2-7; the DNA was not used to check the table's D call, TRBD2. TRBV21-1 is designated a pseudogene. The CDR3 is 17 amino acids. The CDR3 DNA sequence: TGTGCCAGCACCCATCACCACTTAGCGGGGGTCTCCTACGAGCAGTACTTC. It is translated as CASTHHHLAGVSYEQYF.

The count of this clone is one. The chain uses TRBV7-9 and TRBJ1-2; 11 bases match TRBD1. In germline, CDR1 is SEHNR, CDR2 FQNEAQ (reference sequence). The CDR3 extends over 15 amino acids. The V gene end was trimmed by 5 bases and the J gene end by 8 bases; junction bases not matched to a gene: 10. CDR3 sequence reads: CASSTYRDRGKGYTF. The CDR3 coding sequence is TGTGCCAGCAGCACCTATCGGGACAGGGGGAAAGGCTACACCTTC.

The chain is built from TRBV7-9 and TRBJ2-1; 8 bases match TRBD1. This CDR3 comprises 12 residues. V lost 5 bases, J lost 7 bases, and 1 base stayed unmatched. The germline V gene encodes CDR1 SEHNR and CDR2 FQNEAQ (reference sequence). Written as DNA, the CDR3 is TGTGCCAGCAGCAACAGGGGGAATGAGCAGTTCTTC. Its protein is CASSNRGNEQFF.

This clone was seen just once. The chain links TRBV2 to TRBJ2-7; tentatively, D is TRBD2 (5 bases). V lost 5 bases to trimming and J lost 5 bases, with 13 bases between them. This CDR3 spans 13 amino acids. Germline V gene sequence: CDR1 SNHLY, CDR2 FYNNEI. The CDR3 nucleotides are TGTGCCAGCAGTCCGAGGGAACTTGACGAGCAGTACTTC. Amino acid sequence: CASSPRELDEQYF.

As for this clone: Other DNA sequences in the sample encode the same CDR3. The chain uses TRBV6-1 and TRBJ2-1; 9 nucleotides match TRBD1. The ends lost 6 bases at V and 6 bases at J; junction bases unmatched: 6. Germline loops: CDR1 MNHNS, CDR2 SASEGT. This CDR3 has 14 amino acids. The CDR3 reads CASRPGQGANEQFF. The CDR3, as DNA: TGTGCCAGCAGGCCGGGACAGGGAGCCAATGAGCAGTTCTTC.

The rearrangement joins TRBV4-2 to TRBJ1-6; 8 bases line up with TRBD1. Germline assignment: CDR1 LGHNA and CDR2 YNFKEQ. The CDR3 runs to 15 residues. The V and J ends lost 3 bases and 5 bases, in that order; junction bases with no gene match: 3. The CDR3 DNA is TGTGCCAGCAGCCAGGACAGGGAGGATAATTCACCCCTCCACTTT. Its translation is CASSQDREDNSPLHF.

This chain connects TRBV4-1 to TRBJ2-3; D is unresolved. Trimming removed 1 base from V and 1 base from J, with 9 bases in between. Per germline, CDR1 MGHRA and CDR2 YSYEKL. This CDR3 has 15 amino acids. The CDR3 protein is CASSQGVLRTDTQYF. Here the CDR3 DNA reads TGCGCCAGCAGCCAAGGAGTCCTTCGCACAGATACGCAGTATTTT.

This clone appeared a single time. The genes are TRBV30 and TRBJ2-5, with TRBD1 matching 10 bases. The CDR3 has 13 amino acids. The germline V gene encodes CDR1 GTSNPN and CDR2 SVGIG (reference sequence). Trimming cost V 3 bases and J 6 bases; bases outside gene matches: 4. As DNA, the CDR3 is TGTGCCTGGAGGCAGGGACAGGGGAAGACCCAGTACTTC. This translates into CAWRQGQGKTQYF.